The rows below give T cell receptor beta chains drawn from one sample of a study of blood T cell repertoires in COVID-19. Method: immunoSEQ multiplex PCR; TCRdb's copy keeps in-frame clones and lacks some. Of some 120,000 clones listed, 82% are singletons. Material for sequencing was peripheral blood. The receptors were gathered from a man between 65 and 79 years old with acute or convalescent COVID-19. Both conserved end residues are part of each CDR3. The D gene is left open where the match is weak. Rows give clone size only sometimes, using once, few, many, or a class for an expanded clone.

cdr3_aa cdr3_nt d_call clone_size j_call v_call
CASSPGELSYEQYF TGTGCCAGCTCACCTGGAGAGCTCTCCTACGAGCAGTACTTC NA NA TRBJ2-7 TRBV18
CASSLVLWGGVDTEAFF TGTGCCAGCAGCTTAGTATTATGGGGGGGCGTCGACACTGAAGCTTTCTTT NA few TRBJ1-1 TRBV7-9
CASSIAGGNYGYTF TGTGCCAGTAGTATAGCAGGGGGAAACTATGGCTACACCTTC TRBD1 NA TRBJ1-2 TRBV19
CASSQNRGTYNEQFF TGTGCCAGCAGCCAGAACCGGGGGACCTACAATGAGCAGTTCTTC NA NA TRBJ2-1 TRBV11-2
CSASPAGIVRNQPQHF TGCAGTGCTAGTCCGGCAGGCATCGTTCGGAATCAGCCCCAGCATTTT NA many TRBJ1-5 TRBV20-1
CSVRPGFYEQYF TGCAGCGTTCGTCCGGGTTTCTACGAGCAGTACTTC NA NA TRBJ2-7 TRBV29-1
CASSQDPGGARRDTQYF TGTGCCAGCAGCCAAGATCCGGGGGGGGCCCGGAGAGATACGCAGTATTTT TRBD2 NA TRBJ2-3 TRBV4-2
CASRPSGRSYEQYF TGTGCCAGCAGACCTAGCGGGAGGAGCTACGAGCAGTACTTC TRBD2 few TRBJ2-7 TRBV6-5
CASSLAYEQYF TGTGCCAGCAGTCTGGCTTACGAGCAGTACTTC NA NA TRBJ2-7 TRBV2
CASSVQGNPGEQFF TGTGCCAGCAGTGTGCAGGGAAATCCTGGGGAGCAGTTCTTC NA NA TRBJ2-1 TRBV2
CASSGRATNEKLFF TGTGCCAGCAGTGGGCGGGCAACTAATGAAAAACTGTTTTTT NA NA TRBJ1-4 TRBV2
CASSPEGAVSPLHF TGTGCCAGCTCACCAGAAGGGGCCGTTTCACCCCTCCACTTT NA NA TRBJ1-6 TRBV18
CASSYRQRNQPQHF TGTGCCAGCAGTTATCGACAGAGGAATCAGCCCCAGCATTTT NA NA TRBJ1-5 TRBV6-5
CASSQDQSRGRGTQYF TGCGCCAGCAGCCAAGATCAATCCAGGGGGCGCGGTACGCAGTATTTT TRBD1 NA TRBJ2-3 TRBV4-1
CASSLGNWVSRNQPQHF TGTGCCAGCAGCTTGGGCAACTGGGTTTCTCGCAATCAGCCCCAGCATTTT NA NA TRBJ1-5 TRBV7-8
CASSPGGPSTGELFF TGTGCCAGCAGCCCGGGGGGCCCGAGCACCGGGGAGCTGTTTTTT NA NA TRBJ2-2 TRBV7-9
CASSLAMWGGEAFF TGCGCCAGCAGCCTCGCGATGTGGGGAGGTGAAGCTTTCTTT NA NA TRBJ1-1 TRBV5-1
CASSVDPGERSNEQFF TGTGCCAGCAGCGTAGACCCCGGGGAACGGAGCAATGAGCAGTTCTTC NA NA TRBJ2-1 TRBV9
CASSVDERDNGYTF TGTGCCAGCAGCGTAGACGAACGAGATAACGGCTACACCTTC NA NA TRBJ1-2 TRBV9
CASSEKDRVNSPLHF TGTGCCAGCAGTGAAAAGGACAGGGTTAATTCACCCCTCCACTTT TRBD1 NA TRBJ1-6 TRBV6-1
CASSESEGTGAREQYF TGCGCCAGCAGTGAGTCGGAAGGGACAGGGGCTAGAGAGCAGTACTTC TRBD1 NA TRBJ2-7 TRBV10-1
CASSWLSGGNGELFF TGTGCCAGCAGTTGGCTATCCGGGGGAAACGGGGAGCTGTTTTTT NA NA TRBJ2-2 TRBV6-6
CASQGVDRYNSPLHF TGTGCCAGCCAAGGGGTAGACAGATATAATTCACCCCTCCACTTT NA few TRBJ1-6 TRBV6-6
CASTLNTGYGYTF TGTGCCAGCACCCTGAACACGGGTTATGGCTACACCTTC NA NA TRBJ1-2 TRBV6-5
CASSGPDREAFF TGTGCCAGTAGTGGACCGGACAGGGAAGCTTTCTTT TRBD1 NA TRBJ1-1 TRBV19
CASKDREFNYGYTF TGTGCCAGCAAGGACAGGGAGTTTAACTATGGCTACACCTTC TRBD1 once TRBJ1-2 TRBV2
CASSPRGSSYEQYF TGTGCCAGCAGCCCAAGGGGGAGCTCCTACGAGCAGTACTTC NA NA TRBJ2-7 TRBV3-1/TRBV3-2
CASRNTGEAYGYTF TGTGCCAGCAGAAATACAGGGGAGGCCTATGGCTACACCTTC TRBD1 NA TRBJ1-2 TRBV28
CASSQLHSSITDTQYF TGCGCCAGCAGCCAGTTACACAGCAGTATCACAGATACGCAGTATTTT NA once TRBJ2-3 TRBV4-1
CASSLTGPYEQYF TGTGCCAGCAGCTTGACAGGACCTTACGAGCAGTACTTC NA once TRBJ2-7 TRBV5-6
CASSLTGSTGELFF TGTGCCAGCAGCTTGACTGGGAGCACCGGGGAGCTGTTTTTT NA NA TRBJ2-2 TRBV7-9
CASSSTGGSTGELFF TGCGCCAGCAGCTCAACAGGGGGAAGCACCGGGGAGCTGTTTTTT TRBD1 NA TRBJ2-2 TRBV5-1
CASASSHTGELFF TGTGCCAGCGCTAGCTCCCACACCGGGGAGCTGTTTTTT NA NA TRBJ2-2 TRBV2
CASSLLGLSTDTQYF TGTGCCAGCAGCCTTCTGGGACTGAGCACAGATACGCAGTATTTT NA NA TRBJ2-3 TRBV9
CASSATGGGSPLHF TGTGCCAGCAGCGCAACAGGGGGGGGTTCACCCCTCCACTTT TRBD1 NA TRBJ1-6 TRBV3-1/TRBV3-2
CATSDWGGQGVAKNIQYF TGTGCCACCAGTGATTGGGGAGGACAGGGAGTAGCCAAAAACATTCAGTACTTC TRBD1 few TRBJ2-4 TRBV24-1